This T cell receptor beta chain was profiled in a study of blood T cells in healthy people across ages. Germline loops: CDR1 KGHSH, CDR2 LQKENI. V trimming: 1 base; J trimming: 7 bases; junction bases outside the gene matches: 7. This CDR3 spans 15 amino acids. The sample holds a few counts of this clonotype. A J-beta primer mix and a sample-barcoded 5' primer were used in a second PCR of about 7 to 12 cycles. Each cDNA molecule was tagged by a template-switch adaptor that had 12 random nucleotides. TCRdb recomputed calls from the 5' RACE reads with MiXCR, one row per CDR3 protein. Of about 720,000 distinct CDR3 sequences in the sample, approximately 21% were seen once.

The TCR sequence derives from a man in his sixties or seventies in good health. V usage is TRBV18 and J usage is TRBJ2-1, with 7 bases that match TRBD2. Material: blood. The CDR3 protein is CASSPRREGINEQFF. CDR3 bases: TGTGCCAGCTCACCACGAAGGGAGGGTATTAATGAGCAGTTCTTC.